A selection of T cell receptor beta chains follows, all from one sample in a study of blood T cell repertoires in COVID-19. Data came from immunoSEQ multiplex PCR; TCRdb stores just in-frame clones and leaves some out. The sample comprises 350,000 to 450,000 clones, about 89% of which are singletons, and about 0.86% rests with the top ten. Specimen: PBMCs or T cells enriched from blood (not recorded which). The receptor set was obtained from a woman between 40 and 50 years old who had been exposed to COVID-19. CDR3s leave out the opening cysteine and the closing phenylalanine or tryptophan. Each record gives: V gene, CDR3 protein.

TRBV2 | ASSENRGSYEQY
TRBV12-3/TRBV12-4 | ASSFGDSSAQH
TRBV5-4 | ASSLGPQSGSGADTQY
TRBV24-1 | ATSGSGGSNQPQH
TRBV27 | ASTQTWTGTTEAF
TRBV30 | AWSVIAGGPSY
TRBV19 | ASSPRTGPTYEQY
TRBV19 | ASSRAGGPQETQY
TRBV19 | ASTSRIGEEAF
TRBV7-2 | ASSKGPAGNSPLH
TRBV7-9 | ASSLVGGRNNEQF
TRBV7-9 | ASSLASGASTDTQY
TRBV2 | ASGLGSSSYNEQF
TRBV4-3 | ASSRKGGEKLF
TRBV25-1 | ASSEAGGRYGYT
TRBV24-1 | ATSGRGGEKLF
TRBV24-1 | ATSDRQGGGNQPQH
TRBV5-6 | ASSPLDRGLTYEQY
TRBV5-1 | ASSLGLAYNEQF
TRBV10-1 | ASSDMEAAETQY
TRBV6-5 | ASSYGDFQETQY
TRBV7-9 | ASSPQGKGGPYNEQF
TRBV11-3 | ASSGDRGMNTEAF
TRBV5-4 | ASSPTGNTGELF
TRBV13 | ASSPPLGQGKTTEAF
TRBV13 | ASSFQGFYTDTQY
TRBV2 | ASRRRDNPNQPQH
TRBV5-1 | ASSPGGQGGGYT
TRBV10-3 | AISGQMRRVGSSYNSPLH
TRBV29-1 | SVRGQPNTEAF
TRBV5-1 | ASSLTSGGSTGELF
TRBV12-3/TRBV12-4 | ASRRVVTDTQY
TRBV6-5 | ASSLTRGTGGYGYT
TRBV2 | ASSELLNTEAF
TRBV24-1 | ATRQRGNTEAF
TRBV28 | ASSKTLGLVNEQF
TRBV5-5 | ASSLAGVQSYEQY
TRBV27 | ASSPAGTRLF
TRBV5-6 | ASSRGGRGYT
TRBV6-2/TRBV6-3 | ASSYGLRTAAF
TRBV7-2 | ASSLVSGTNTGELF
TRBV12-3/TRBV12-4 | ASSFQGGYGYT
TRBV7-3 | ASSLTRVTEAF
TRBV7-3 | ASSPSGASTDTQY
TRBV5-1 | ASSLDSQGAGNTIY
TRBV19 | ASKIAGQVQYGYT
TRBV2 | ASSLTGLNSPLH
TRBV18 | ASSPLGTDLLYEQY
TRBV12-5 | ASGWTGRNQPQH
TRBV29-1 | SVDLGTGGNYGYT
TRBV2 | ASGASGIYEQY
TRBV6-2/TRBV6-3 | ASSLTNEQF
TRBV5-6 | ASSFQGDTEAF
TRBV3-1/TRBV3-2 | ASSQGVSGVNEQY
TRBV30 | AWSAQFREKLF
TRBV10-2 | ASRGGGSYNSPLH
TRBV28 | ASSRTLGTGDGYT
TRBV9 | ASSVSTGYITDTQY
TRBV29-1 | SSIGGQGYT